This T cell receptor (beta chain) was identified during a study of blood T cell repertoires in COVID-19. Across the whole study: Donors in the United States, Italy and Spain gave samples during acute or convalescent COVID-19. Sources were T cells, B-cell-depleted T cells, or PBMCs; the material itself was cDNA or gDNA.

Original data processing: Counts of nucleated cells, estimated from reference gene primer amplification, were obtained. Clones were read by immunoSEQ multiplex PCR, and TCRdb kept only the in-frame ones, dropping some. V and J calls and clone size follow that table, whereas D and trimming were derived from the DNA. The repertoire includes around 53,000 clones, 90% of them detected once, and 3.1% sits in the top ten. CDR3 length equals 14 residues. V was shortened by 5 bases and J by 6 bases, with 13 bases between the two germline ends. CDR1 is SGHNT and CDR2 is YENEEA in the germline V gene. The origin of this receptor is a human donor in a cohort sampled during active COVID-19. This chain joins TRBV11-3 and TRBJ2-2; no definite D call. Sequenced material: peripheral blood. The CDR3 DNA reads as TGTGCCAGCAGCCCCGGCGGTCCGTCCGGGGAGCTGTTTTTT. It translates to CASSPGGPSGELFF.